The 30 T cell receptor beta chains listed next were all sequenced from one sample in a study of T cells expressing NK-cell markers. From the 5' RACE reads, TCRdb lists one entry per CDR3 protein and no DNA. Its listing shows 500,000 to 600,000 distinct CDR3 sequences. Input material: blood T cells: a sorted CD56 or NKG2C T cell subset, CD4+ or CD8+ T cells, or bulk PBMC T cells (not recorded which). Every receptor here comes from a man between 18 and 29 years old in good health.

V gene TRBV29-1 combines with J gene TRBJ1-1; checking the TCRdb D call of TRBD1 is not possible without DNA. The CDR3 spans 14 residues. Germline lookup yields CDR1 SQVTM and CDR2 ANQGSEA. CDR3 sequence reads: CSARDRGLSTEAFF.

This rearrangement joins TRBV5-5 to TRBJ2-5; without DNA, the TCRdb call of TRBD2 cannot be checked. Germline loops: CDR1 SGHKS, CDR2 YYEKEE (reference sequence). CDR3 length: 15 amino acids. This chain's CDR3 is CASSLLPPTQETQYF.

V is TRBV25-1 and J is TRBJ2-3. The CDR3 loop spans 12 amino acids. Germline values: CDR1 MGHDK, CDR2 SYGVNS. Here the CDR3 reads CASILGTDTQYF.

The chain combines TRBV27 with TRBJ2-3; TCRdb's assignment of TRBD2 cannot be checked, as there is no DNA. The CDR3 runs 16 residues. The V gene's germline CDR1 is MNHEY and CDR2 SMNVEV (reference sequence). CDR3 sequence reads: CASSPTSGRKGDTQYF.

The rearrangement links TRBV5-1 to TRBJ2-3; TCRdb names TRBD1, which stays unverified in the absence of DNA. The CDR3 is made up of 15 amino acids. Germline loops: CDR1 SGHRS, CDR2 YFSETQ. The CDR3 here is CASSEMTRVTDTQYF.

V is TRBV5-6 and J is TRBJ2-3; without DNA, the TCRdb call of TRBD1 cannot be checked. The CDR3 covers 14 residues. CDR1 and CDR2 (germline): SGHDT, YYEEEE. This CDR3 reads CASSSGIDTDTQYF. The full variable domain, completed using reference TRBV5-6 and TRBJ2-3, is DAGVTQSPTHLIKTRGQQVTLRCSPKSGHDTVSWYQQALGQGPQFIFQYYEEEERQRGNFPDRFSGHQFPNYSSELNVNALLLGDSALYLCASSSGIDTDTQYFGPGTRLTVL.

The chain recombines TRBV12-3 or TRBV12-4 with TRBJ2-2. The CDR3 runs 15 residues. The CDR3 here is CASSFLPLNTGELFF.

The V call is TRBV11-2, the J call TRBJ2-3; the TCRdb call, TRBD2, lacks DNA for checking. Germline V gene sequence: CDR1 SGHAT, CDR2 FQNNGV. The CDR3 runs to 16 residues. CDR3 sequence reads: CASSLKAWDLPDTQYF.

The chain links TRBV28 to TRBJ2-2. This CDR3 region has 16 residues. CDR1 and CDR2 from the germline V gene are MDHEN and SYDVKM. CDR3 sequence reads: CASFDSLHRNTGELFF.

The chain is built from TRBV10-3 and TRBJ2-2; TCRdb designates TRBD2, a call that cannot be tested without DNA. In germline, CDR1 is ENHRY, CDR2 SYGVKD. The CDR3 is 12 amino acids. CDR3 residues: CAISPGPESLFF.

The V and J genes are TRBV7-2 and TRBJ1-4; TCRdb's D call of TRBD1 is untestable without DNA. Germline V gives CDR1 SGHTA, CDR2 FQGNSA. This CDR3 contains 16 residues. This CDR3 reads CASSSGTAPANEKLFF.

The chain links TRBV20-1 to TRBJ1-5; as DNA is missing, the TRBD1 call by TCRdb cannot be tested. This CDR3 has 15 amino acids. Per the germline V gene, CDR1 is DFQATT and CDR2 is SNEGSKA (reference sequence). CDR3: CSARSTSGGIQPQHF.

V usage is TRBV7-8 and J usage is TRBJ2-4; TCRdb gives TRBD1 as the D gene, but with no DNA this cannot be confirmed. From germline, CDR1 is SGHVS and CDR2 FQNEAQ. The CDR3 is made up of 15 amino acids. CDR3: CASSPRQGGVHIQYF.

The genes are TRBV12-3 or TRBV12-4 and TRBJ1-1; the D call of TRBD1 rests on TCRdb alone, since no DNA is present to check it. The CDR3 sequence is 14 residues long. The CDR3 reads CASTLERGVTEAFF.

The rearrangement uses TRBV10-3 and TRBJ1-5; TCRdb reports TRBD1, a call that lacks DNA to check it against. CDR1 is ENHRY, CDR2 SYGVKD, per germline. This CDR3 contains 15 residues. Here the CDR3 reads CAISESGGKYQPQHF.

This chain connects TRBV7-3 to TRBJ2-3; the TRBD1 assignment by TCRdb is unverifiable without DNA. The CDR3 is 13 amino acids. The germline V gene has CDR1 SGHTA and CDR2 FQGTGA. The CDR3 loop is CASSPLGEVTQYF.

The V and J genes are TRBV4-3 and TRBJ2-3; no DNA is available, so the TRBD2 call from TCRdb remains unchecked. The CDR3 is 19 residues long. CDR1 is LGHNA, CDR2 YSLEER, per germline. CDR3 residues: CASSQGLAGGIVRTDTQYF.

The CDR3 loop reads CASSQQRTPGDEQFF. The gene calls are TRBV5-1 and TRBJ2-1; lacking DNA, the TRBD1 call made by TCRdb goes unchecked. Germline V lookup: CDR1 SGHRS, CDR2 YFSETQ. The CDR3 is 15 amino acids.

The chain is built from TRBV15 and TRBJ2-1; absent DNA, TCRdb's TRBD2 call cannot be checked. Germline CDR1 and CDR2: LNHNV and YYDKDF (reference sequence). CDR3 length: 17 residues. Here the CDR3 reads CATSRGGLPSSYNEQFF.

The chain joins TRBV12-3 or TRBV12-4 to TRBJ2-5; the TRBD2 assignment by TCRdb is unverifiable without DNA. This CDR3 region has 15 residues. The CDR3 here is CASRATSRSGGTQYF.

V and J are TRBV29-1 and TRBJ2-5; TCRdb selects TRBD1, and the lack of DNA leaves this call unchecked. Germline CDR1 SQVTM, CDR2 ANQGSEA. The CDR3 is 16 residues long. CDR3: CSVEGRGQGAGETQYF.

The gene calls are TRBV12-3 or TRBV12-4 and TRBJ1-5. The CDR3 is 14 amino acids. CDR3 sequence: CASSLALSDQPQHF.

This CDR3 is CASSLAGGPSTGELFF. The chain has TRBV6-1 and TRBJ2-2; with no DNA, the TCRdb D assignment of TRBD2 cannot be verified. Germline V gene lookup returns CDR1 MNHNS and CDR2 SASEGT. CDR3 size: 16 residues.

CDR3 region: CASSFGPTGQGAALHF. V usage is TRBV5-1 and J usage is TRBJ1-6; TCRdb calls TRBD1, which cannot be checked without DNA. The V gene's germline CDR1 is SGHRS and CDR2 YFSETQ. The CDR3 is 16 amino acids.

The chain couples TRBV24-1 to TRBJ2-7; TCRdb calls TRBD2, which cannot be checked without DNA. There are 14 residues in the CDR3. Per the germline V gene, CDR1 is KGHDR and CDR2 is SFDVKD. The CDR3 sequence: CATSESGRAPEQYF.

The chain combines TRBV7-2 with TRBJ2-7; no DNA is available, so the TRBD2 call from TCRdb remains unchecked. CDR3 length: 15 amino acids. CDR1 is SGHTA, CDR2 FQGNSA, per germline. CDR3 protein: CASSPDTSGAYEQYF.

V usage is TRBV5-6 and J usage is TRBJ1-4. This CDR3 is 14 amino acids long. Germline CDR1 is SGHDT and CDR2 is YYEEEE. CDR3 protein: CASSPGPRGKKLFF.

J is TRBJ1-1 and V is TRBV30. Germline V gene sequence: CDR1 GTSNPN, CDR2 SVGIG (reference sequence). This CDR3 has 14 amino acids. This CDR3 is CAWSPSNWHTEAFF.

V and J are TRBV12-3 or TRBV12-4 and TRBJ2-1; TCRdb selects TRBD1, and the lack of DNA leaves this call unchecked. The CDR3 contains 13 residues. The CDR3: CASSLDRGAGQFF.

The CDR3 loop reads CASSLKGNSGAFF. V and J are TRBV7-2 and TRBJ2-1; TCRdb gives TRBD1 as the D gene, but with no DNA this cannot be confirmed. This CDR3 comprises 13 residues. Germline CDR1 and CDR2: SGHTA and FQGNSA.